The present T cell receptor (beta chain) was sequenced within a study of vaccination and CD4 T cells after COVID-19. Overall study: Post-COVID samples were collected a median around 99 days following diagnosis, spanning 35 to 161. Samples after vaccination came a median roughly 70 days past dose two, ranging 14 to 241.

This clonotype was detected a few times. Its antigen is undetermined. The study sequenced cultured CD4+ T cell DNA using the Oncomine TCR Beta short-read assay. TCRdb re-called the PCR reads with MiXCR, one entry per CDR3 protein. The data hold about 19,000 distinct CDR3 sequences, with 80% observed a single time. Germline V gives CDR1 LNHDA, CDR2 SQIVND (reference sequence). Unmatched junction bases numbered 9, after V lost 7 bases and J lost 4 bases. The CDR3 covers 15 residues. Treatment given: approximately 11-day PBMC culture with coronavirus spike peptide pools or control peptides (ViraFEST assay). In the ViraFEST assay, peptide-pool expansion preceded TCR sequencing of expanded clonotypes. No prior SARS-CoV-2 infection occurred in healthy vaccine recipients, per negative nucleocapsid antibodies before and after vaccination.

The source is a human donor who received a COVID-19 vaccine. This material consisted of CD4+ T cells from blood, cultured in vitro, taken after SARS-CoV-2 vaccination. The chain is built from TRBV19 and TRBJ1-5, with 8 nucleotides matching TRBD1. The CDR3 sequence: CASNPGQGANQPQHF. CDR3 sequence (DNA): TGTGCCAGTAACCCAGGACAGGGAGCGAATCAGCCCCAGCATTTT.